This record concerns one TCR beta chain sequence. The target antigen is unknown. This entry is derived from a study of T cell repertoires in cytomegalovirus infection. On the study more broadly: A matching HLA type, together with CMV infection, was signaled by public TCR beta signatures.

Findings of the study overall: CMV carriers with the relevant HLA were identified by cumulative public TCR beta family frequency. The ex vivo response showed dominance by HLA-C-restricted CMV-specific TCR beta clonotypes.

CDR1 is DFQATT and CDR2 is SNEGSKA in the germline V gene (reference sequence). This CDR3 has 13 amino acids. Trimming cost V 3 bases and J 3 bases; bases outside gene matches: 4. A single record per CDR3 protein comes from TCRdb applying MiXCR to the reads. The sample holds roughly 300,000 distinct CDR3 sequences, 9% to 9.5% seen once. The chain couples TRBV20-1 to TRBJ2-5; TRBD2 agrees at 7 bases. The sequence came from a human donor in good health (CMV status not recorded). Some clones in this sample may be carry-over from other donors' samples. Sequences were obtained from PBMCs. CDR3 coding DNA: TGCAGTGCTAGGAGCGGGACTGAAGAGACCCAGTACTTC. Protein: CSARSGTEETQYF.